These 28 T cell receptor beta chains share one sample of origin, sequenced in a study of blood T cell repertoires in COVID-19. The method was immunoSEQ multiplex PCR; TCRdb's version includes in-frame clones alone and lacks a portion of them. Of about 170,000 clones listed, roughly 78% were seen once; the top ten hold around a fifth. Source material: PBMCs or T cells enriched from blood (not recorded which). Every receptor here comes from a woman in her sixties or seventies in a cohort exposed to, infected with or recovered from COVID-19 (not recorded which).

The V and J genes are TRBV5-1 and TRBJ2-5, with TRBD2 identical over 7 bases. The germline CDR1 and CDR2 sequences are SGHRS and YFSETQ. The CDR3 is 15 amino acids. The V segment lost 4 bases and the J segment 5 bases; nucleotides outside the gene matches: 11. The CDR3 here is CASSPDAGLGETQYF. In nucleotides, the CDR3 is TGCGCCAGCAGCCCAGACGCAGGACTAGGGGAGACCCAGTACTTC. Complete variable domain (other parts from reference TRBV5-1 and TRBJ2-5): KAGVTQTPRYLIKTRGQQVTLSCSPISGHRSVSWYQQTPGQGLQFLFEYFSETQRNKGNFPGRFSGRQFSNSRSEMNVSTLELGDSALYLCASSPDAGLGETQYFGPGTRLLVL.

This chain connects TRBV6-2 or TRBV6-3 to TRBJ2-5; 9 bases align to TRBD2. The CDR3 totals 15 residues. V shed 4 bases, J shed 4 bases, and the junction held 7 bases outside the gene matches. Germline V lookup: CDR1 MNHEY, CDR2 SVGEGT. The CDR3: CASSLWREGGETQYF. The CDR3 region has the DNA TGTGCCAGCAGTTTATGGCGGGAGGGGGGAGAGACCCAGTACTTC.

The chain employs TRBV5-6 and TRBJ2-7; tentative D call: TRBD2 (6 bases). The CDR3 length is 13 residues. Germline V gives CDR1 SGHDT, CDR2 YYEEEE. The germline V and J ends were trimmed by 4 bases and 3 bases, with 11 bases remaining between them. CDR3 DNA: TGTGCCAGCAGCCTCCGCGGGAACTACGAGCAGTACTTC. It yields the protein CASSLRGNYEQYF. The full variable domain, in which reference TRBV5-6 and TRBJ2-7 provide the parts outside the CDR3, is DAGVTQSPTHLIKTRGQQVTLRCSPKSGHDTVSWYQQALGQGPQFIFQYYEEEERQRGNFPDRFSGHQFPNYSSELNVNALLLGDSALYLCASSLRGNYEQYFGPGTRLTVT.

This clone was observed a handful of times. V usage is TRBV10-3 and J usage is TRBJ2-2; tentative D call: TRBD2 (5 bases). This CDR3 comprises 15 residues. The germline V gene has CDR1 ENHRY and CDR2 SYGVKD. Trimming pared 2 bases from V and 7 bases from J, leaving 14 bases between. The chain's CDR3 is CAISETWGVGGELFF. The CDR3 region has the DNA TGTGCCATCAGTGAGACCTGGGGAGTCGGCGGGGAGCTGTTTTTT.

The rearrangement uses TRBV6-6 and TRBJ2-5; possibly TRBD2 for D (6 bases). Between the trimmed V and J ends, which lost 6 bases and 4 bases, there was a span of 33 bases. Germline V gene data show CDR1 as MNHNY and CDR2 as SVGAGI (reference sequence). CDR3 length equals 20 residues. CDR3 DNA sequence: TGTGCCAGCAGCAGCAAGCCGCCTGGGGGGACGGGGCTTAAGGGAGAGACCCAGTACTTC. It specifies CASSSKPPGGTGLKGETQYF.

The rearrangement uses TRBV12-3 or TRBV12-4 and TRBJ1-2; TRBD1 matches 7 bases. The CDR3 has 12 amino acids. Germline trimming cut 6 bases from V and 8 bases from J; bases unmatched to any gene: 6. In DNA form, the CDR3 reads TGTGCCAGCAGAACAGGGGTAGGAGGCTACACCTTC. Protein sequence: CASRTGVGGYTF.

This clone has a handful of counts. The CDR3 DNA reads as TGTGCCAGCAGCGCTCGGACAGTCACTGAAGCTTTCTTT. The encoded protein is CASSARTVTEAFF. V and J are TRBV9 and TRBJ1-1, with D possibly matching TRBD1 (6 bases). Deletions cut 3 bases from V and 4 bases from J, with 10 bases between. Germline V gene sequence: CDR1 SGDLS, CDR2 YYNGEE. CDR3 length: 13 amino acids.

The chain carries TRBV4-2 and TRBJ2-3; 8 bases are a match to TRBD2. Germline V gene lookup returns CDR1 LGHNA and CDR2 YNFKEQ. After removal of 4 bases from V and 0 bases from J, the junction contained 9 bases not matched to a gene. CDR3 length: 17 amino acids. The CDR3 DNA sequence: TGTGCCAGCAGCCTACATTTAGCGGGAACTAGCACAGATACGCAGTATTTT. Translated: CASSLHLAGTSTDTQYF.

The chain links TRBV19 to TRBJ2-5; 10 nucleotides align to TRBD2. CDR1 is LNHDA, CDR2 SQIVND, per germline (reference sequence). This CDR3 has 16 residues. V was pared by 3 bases and J by 1 base, with 5 bases of the junction left unmatched. Written as DNA, the CDR3 is TGTGCCAGTAGTATTCCGGGACTAGCGATCCAAGAGACCCAGTACTTC. Its translation: CASSIPGLAIQETQYF.

The DNA for the CDR3 is TGCAGCGTCGTAGGGACCCTCGGGAGCTATGGCTACACCTTC. This sequence encodes CSVVGTLGSYGYTF. V is TRBV29-1 and J is TRBJ1-2, with D perhaps TRBD1 (5 bases). V was clipped by 6 bases and J by 4 bases, with 18 bases between them. The CDR3 sequence is 14 residues long. Per germline, CDR1 SQVTM and CDR2 ANQGSEA. Based on the CDR3 plus reference TRBV29-1 and TRBJ1-2, the full variable domain is SAVISQKPSRDICQRGTSLTIQCQVDSQVTMMFWYRQQPGQSLTLIATANQGSEATYESGFVIDKFPISRPNLTFSTLTVSNMSPEDSSIYLCSVVGTLGSYGYTFGSGTRLTVV.

This chain uses TRBV27 with TRBJ1-5; 10 nucleotides agree with TRBD1. CDR1 and CDR2 (germline): MNHEY, SMNVEV (reference sequence). CDR3 length equals 16 residues. With V trimmed by 7 bases and J by 4 bases, 10 bases remained unmatched. As DNA, the CDR3 is TGTGCCAGCACGGACACCGGGACAGGGGTAAATCAGCCCCAGCATTTT. It encodes CASTDTGTGVNQPQHF.

This clone was counted once. J is TRBJ2-2 and V is TRBV28; possible D gene TRBD2, 5 bases. V lost 1 base and J 4 bases, leaving 7 bases between the germline ends. The CDR3 consists of 14 residues. The V gene's germline CDR1 is MDHEN and CDR2 SYDVKM. The CDR3 is CASSLFLATGELFF. The CDR3 coding sequence is TGTGCCAGCAGTTTATTTCTAGCCACCGGGGAGCTGTTTTTT.

This clone was counted many times. V is TRBV5-1 and J is TRBJ2-7; TRBD1 agrees at 8 bases. There are 15 residues in the CDR3. Germline V gene sequence: CDR1 SGHRS, CDR2 YFSETQ. J lost 4 bases, V lost 4 bases, and 10 bases had no gene match. CDR3 nucleotides: TGCGCCAGCAGCCGAAGAGACAGGGGACAGTACGAGCAGTACTTC. Its protein product is CASSRRDRGQYEQYF. Full variable domain (remainder filled in from reference TRBV5-1 and TRBJ2-7): KAGVTQTPRYLIKTRGQQVTLSCSPISGHRSVSWYQQTPGQGLQFLFEYFSETQRNKGNFPGRFSGRQFSNSRSEMNVSTLELGDSALYLCASSRRDRGQYEQYFGPGTRLTVT.

The chain links TRBV10-3 to TRBJ2-7, with 8 nucleotides matching TRBD2. Trimming took 10 bases from V and 3 from J; bases not matched to a gene: 8. Germline values: CDR1 ENHRY, CDR2 SYGVKD. The CDR3 totals 13 residues. The CDR3 bases are TGTGCCACCAACATGGGACTAGTCTACGAGCAGTACTTC. Translated, it gives CATNMGLVYEQYF.

This chain joins TRBV4-2 and TRBJ1-6; 7 bases agree with TRBD1. Germline CDR1 is LGHNA and CDR2 is YNFKEQ. The CDR3 spans 15 residues. J lost 5 bases, V lost 2 bases, and 3 bases had no gene match. The CDR3 region has the DNA TGTGCCAGCAGCCAACTGACAGGGAATAATTCACCCCTCCACTTT. It translates to CASSQLTGNNSPLHF.

J is TRBJ1-1 and V is TRBV2, with a possible D match to TRBD1 (5 bases). Germline assignment: CDR1 SNHLY and CDR2 FYNNEI. The CDR3 covers 14 residues. V lost 2 bases, J lost 5 bases, and 12 bases lay in between. DNA for the CDR3: TGTGCCAGCAGTGAACGGGGACGGGGGACTGAAGCTTTCTTT. Translated: CASSERGRGTEAFF.

The chain has TRBV3-1 (or the pseudogene TRBV3-2) and TRBJ1-2, with D unclear. The ends were cut back, 4 bases at V and 4 bases at J, with 13 bases in the middle. Per germline, CDR1 LGHDT and CDR2 YNNKEL (reference sequence). The length of the CDR3 is 14 residues. CDR3 coding DNA: TGTGCCAGCAGCCCCTCCGAAGGGAGCTATGGCTACACCTTC. It translates to CASSPSEGSYGYTF.

V and J are TRBV7-2 and TRBJ1-1, with D uncertain. Germline V gene lookup returns CDR1 SGHTA and CDR2 FQGNSA. The CDR3 has 13 residues. V lost 5 bases and J 0 bases, leaving 7 bases between the germline ends. The CDR3 is CASSPQMNTEAFF. The CDR3 coding sequence is TGTGCCAGCAGCCCACAGATGAACACTGAAGCTTTCTTT.

This chain uses TRBV29-1 with TRBJ2-5; TRBD2 matches at 10 bases. The CDR3 spans 14 residues. CDR1 and CDR2 from the germline V gene are SQVTM and ANQGSEA. Trimming cost V 7 bases and J 3 bases; bases outside gene matches: 8. The CDR3 loop reads CSGFTSGTEETQYF. In DNA form, the CDR3 reads TGCAGCGGTTTTACTAGCGGGACCGAAGAGACCCAGTACTTC.

The chain has TRBV10-3 and TRBJ2-7; 8 bases are shared with TRBD1. Germline V gene sequence: CDR1 ENHRY, CDR2 SYGVKD. V lost 10 bases, J lost 4 bases, and 6 bases stayed unmatched. This CDR3 has 12 residues. The CDR3 DNA follows: TGTGCCAGTTCGGACAGGGTTTACGAGCAGTACTTC. It encodes CASSDRVYEQYF.

This clone was counted between two and nine times. The chain combines TRBV7-9 with TRBJ1-1, with TRBD1 as a possible D gene (5 bases). The ends were cut back, 2 bases at V and 0 bases at J, with 7 bases in the middle. The germline gives CDR1 SEHNR, CDR2 FQNEAQ (reference sequence). The CDR3 has 14 residues. CDR3 coding DNA: TGTGCCAGCAGCTTACCGACAGTGAACACTGAAGCTTTCTTT. Its translation is CASSLPTVNTEAFF. Drawing the rest from reference TRBV7-9 and TRBJ1-1, the complete variable domain is DTGVSQNPRHKITKRGQNVTFRCDPISEHNRLYWYRQTLGQGPEFLTYFQNEAQLEKSRLLSDRFSAERPKGSFSTLEIQRTEQGDSAMYLCASSLPTVNTEAFFGQGTRLTVV.

The chain has TRBV12-3 or TRBV12-4 and TRBJ1-3; the D is unclear. V was cut by 2 bases and J by 7 bases, with 6 bases left in between. CDR3 size: 12 residues. The CDR3 sequence: CASSLLRNTIYF. CDR3 in DNA: TGTGCCAGCAGTTTATTGCGCAACACCATATATTTT.

The rearrangement uses TRBV7-2 and TRBJ2-5; a possible D gene is TRBD1 (6 bases). The germline V gene has CDR1 SGHTA and CDR2 FQGNSA. This CDR3 has 15 residues. V lost 2 bases, J lost 0 bases, and 10 bases lay in between. CDR3 sequence: CASSLFQGNQETQYF. The CDR3 coding sequence is TGTGCCAGCAGCTTATTTCAGGGGAACCAAGAGACCCAGTACTTC. The full variable domain, rest sourced from reference TRBV7-2 and TRBJ2-5, is GAGVSQSPSNKVTEKGKDVELRCDPISGHTALYWYRQSLGQGLEFLIYFQGNSAPDKSGLPSDRFSAERTGGSVSTLTIQRTQQEDSAVYLCASSLFQGNQETQYFGPGTRLLVL.

The V and J genes are TRBV5-4 and TRBJ2-1; no definite D call. V gave up 4 bases and J gave up 2 bases, with 13 bases separating them. The CDR3 is 15 residues long. Germline-derived CDR1 and CDR2 are SGHNT and YYREEE (reference sequence). The CDR3 region has the DNA TGTGCCAGCAGCCAGAGACAAGTCGCCTACAATGAGCAGTTCTTC. Protein sequence: CASSQRQVAYNEQFF.

This chain connects TRBV5-6 to TRBJ2-3; 11 bases map to TRBD2. With 6 bases clipped from V and 1 base from J, the junction kept 7 bases outside the gene matches. CDR3 length: 16 amino acids. Per germline, CDR1 SGHDT and CDR2 YYEEEE. The CDR3 sequence is CASTFKGLAGTDTQYF. CDR3 coding DNA: TGTGCCAGCACCTTTAAGGGACTAGCGGGCACAGATACGCAGTATTTT.

The rearrangement uses TRBV4-3 and TRBJ1-2; D is possibly TRBD1 (6 bases). Germline CDR1 reads LGHNA; CDR2 reads YSLEER. The CDR3 is made up of 14 amino acids. V was shortened by 1 base and J by 4 bases, with 10 bases between the two germline ends. In nucleotides, the CDR3 is TGCGCCAGCAGCCAAGTCGGCAGGGGCTATGGCTACACCTTC. Translating it yields CASSQVGRGYGYTF.

CDR3 in DNA: TGTGCCAGCAGCCCAGGGGGACAGGGTTATTCACCCCTCCACTTT. Its protein product is CASSPGGQGYSPLHF. The chain couples TRBV4-2 to TRBJ1-6, with 9 bases identical to TRBD1. This CDR3 contains 15 residues. Trimming at V came to 4 bases and at J to 8 bases, leaving 6 bases not matched to a gene. Germline loops: CDR1 LGHNA, CDR2 YNFKEQ.

This clone has a handful of counts. The chain has TRBV7-6 and TRBJ2-1, with 11 bases aligning to TRBD2. V trimming: 5 bases; J trimming: 7 bases; junction bases outside the gene matches: 7. Per the germline V gene, CDR1 is SGHVS and CDR2 is FNYEAQ. The CDR3 is 15 residues long. The CDR3 is CASSLTSGSRNEQFF. The CDR3 coding sequence is TGTGCCAGCAGCCTCACTAGCGGGAGTAGGAATGAGCAGTTCTTC.